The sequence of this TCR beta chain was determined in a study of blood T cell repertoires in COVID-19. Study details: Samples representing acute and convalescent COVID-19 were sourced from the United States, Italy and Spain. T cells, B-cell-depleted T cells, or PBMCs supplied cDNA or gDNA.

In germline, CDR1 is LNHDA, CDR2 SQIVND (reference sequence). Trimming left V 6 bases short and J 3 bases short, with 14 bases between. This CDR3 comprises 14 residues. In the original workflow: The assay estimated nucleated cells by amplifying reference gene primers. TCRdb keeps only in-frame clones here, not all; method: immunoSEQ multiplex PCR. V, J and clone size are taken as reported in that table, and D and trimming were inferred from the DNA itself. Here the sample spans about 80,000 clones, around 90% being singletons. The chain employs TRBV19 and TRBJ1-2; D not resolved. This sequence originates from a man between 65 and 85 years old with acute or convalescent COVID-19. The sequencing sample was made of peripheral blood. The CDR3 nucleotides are TGTGCCAGTAGCCGGGGAGCAGGAGACTATGGCTACACCTTC. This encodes CASSRGAGDYGYTF.